The 7 T cell receptor beta chains below come from one sample, sequenced in a study of blood T cell repertoires in COVID-19. The assay was immunoSEQ multiplex PCR, and TCRdb's table has in-frame clones only and misses some. The table lists roughly 290,000 clones, about 90% of them singletons, with roughly 8% in the top ten. Sequenced input: peripheral blood. Receptors originate from a woman between 50 and 59 years old who had recovered from COVID-19.

The CDR3 nucleotides are TGTGCCAGCAGTCTTCCGGACAGAATCCCCTCTGGAAACACCATATATTTT. This gives the protein CASSLPDRIPSGNTIYF. The chain uses TRBV28 and TRBJ1-3; maybe TRBD1 (6 bases). The CDR3 totals 17 residues. Germline V CDR1 and CDR2: MDHEN, SYDVKM. V was trimmed by 5 bases and J by 0 bases, leaving 17 bases between them.

CDR3 nucleotides: TGTGCCAGCAGCTTACCGGGGCTAGCGGGAAACACCGGGGAGCTGTTTTTT. Translated, it gives CASSLPGLAGNTGELFF. The chain joins TRBV7-3 to TRBJ2-2; 9 bases line up with TRBD2. The CDR3 is made up of 17 amino acids. J was trimmed by 2 bases and V by 2 bases; bases with no gene match: 6. The germline V gene encodes CDR1 SGHTA and CDR2 FQGTGA.

In this sample, this clone turned up a few times. The rearrangement links TRBV2 to TRBJ2-1; tentatively, D is TRBD1 (5 bases). Between the trimmed V and J ends, which lost 5 bases and 0 bases, there was a span of 11 bases. The CDR3 runs 15 residues. Germline assignment: CDR1 SNHLY and CDR2 FYNNEI. In nucleotides, the CDR3 is TGTGCCAGCAGTCTAGGACAAAGCTCCTACAATGAGCAGTTCTTC. Translation gives CASSLGQSSYNEQFF.

The chain recombines TRBV7-8 with TRBJ2-7; D is perhaps TRBD1 (6 bases). Trimming took off 5 bases at V and 5 bases at J, with 16 bases between the two ends. Germline values: CDR1 SGHVS, CDR2 FQNEAQ. There are 14 residues in the CDR3. Written as DNA, the CDR3 is TGTGCCAGCAGCATACTGAATACAGGGAACGAGCAGTACTTC. Protein sequence: CASSILNTGNEQYF.

This clone occurred once. The chain joins TRBV9 to TRBJ2-5; 8 bases line up with TRBD1. Germline lookup yields CDR1 SGDLS and CDR2 YYNGEE. The CDR3 extends over 15 amino acids. The ends lost 4 bases at V and 3 bases at J; junction bases unmatched: 8. CDR3 amino acids: CASSFRGQGKETQYF. CDR3 coding DNA: TGTGCCAGCAGCTTCCGAGGACAGGGTAAAGAGACCCAGTACTTC.

This sequence joins TRBV6-5 and TRBJ1-2, with 8 bases fitting TRBD1. After removal of 4 bases from V and 2 bases from J, the junction contained 6 bases not matched to a gene. Germline V lookup: CDR1 MNHEY, CDR2 SVGAGI. There are 15 residues in the CDR3. CDR3 protein: CASSSDRELNYGYTF. In nucleotides, the CDR3 is TGTGCCAGCAGTTCGGACAGGGAACTCAACTATGGCTACACCTTC.

About this clone: This clone may be a read error of a much larger clone one base away. The V and J genes are TRBV9 and TRBJ2-2, with D hard to call. Trimming left V 3 bases short and J 0 bases short, with 3 bases between. This CDR3 contains 13 residues. Germline V gene data show CDR1 as SGDLS and CDR2 as YYNGEE. In DNA form, the CDR3 reads TGTGCCAGCAGCGCGGCGAACACCGGGGAGCTGTTTTTT. This gives the protein CASSAANTGELFF.